Listed here are 18 T cell receptor beta chains from one sample, sequenced in a study of T cell repertoires in cytomegalovirus infection. For these receptors, no antigen is known. TCRdb reprocessed the reads via MiXCR and lists one record per CDR3 protein. The table shows 100,000 to 150,000 distinct CDR3 sequences, with 20% to 30% occurring only once. Sequencing was done on a sample of PBMCs, sequenced either directly or after in vitro stimulation (not recorded which). Every receptor here comes from a human donor in good health (CMV status not recorded). Some clones in this sample may be carry-over from other donors' samples.

The table lists this clonotype with many counts. The chain joins TRBV6-1 to TRBJ2-1; 7 nucleotides match TRBD1. The length of the CDR3 is 17 residues. CDR1 is MNHNS and CDR2 is SASEGT in the germline V gene. Losses at the gene ends were 5 bases for V and 2 bases for J; bases not matched to a gene: 12. CDR3 in amino acids: CASSFPEGADPYNEQFF. The CDR3 DNA follows: TGTGCCAGCAGTTTCCCCGAGGGGGCGGACCCCTACAATGAGCAGTTCTTC.

The chain couples TRBV6-8 to TRBJ1-1; TRBD1 might be the D (5 bases). V dropped 0 bases and J dropped 5 bases, with 13 bases sitting between them. Germline V lookup: CDR1 MNHGY, CDR2 SAAAGT. The CDR3 covers 15 residues. DNA of the CDR3: TGTGCCAGCAGTTACTCGGGGCCTGACGGGACTGAAGCTTTCTTT. Its translation: CASSYSGPDGTEAFF.

The CDR3 sequence: CASSSTGHEQYV. The DNA of the CDR3 is TGTGCCAGCTCATCGACAGGCCACGAGCAGTACGTC. This chain connects TRBV18 to TRBJ2-7, with D possibly being TRBD1 (6 bases). V gave up 5 bases and J gave up 5 bases, with 10 bases separating them. CDR3 size: 12 residues. Germline loops: CDR1 KGHSH, CDR2 LQKENI.

This clonotype was found many times. The V gene is TRBV7-6, the J gene TRBJ2-5; the D is unclear. The CDR3 length is 13 residues. The V gene lost 0 bases and the J gene lost 2 bases, with 4 bases spanning the gap. In germline, CDR1 is SGHVS, CDR2 FNYEAQ. Written as DNA, the CDR3 is TGTGCCAGCAGCTTAGCGAATCAAGAGACCCAGTACTTC. Protein sequence: CASSLANQETQYF.

This clonotype was observed a few times. The CDR3 DNA is TGTGCCAGCAGCGAAAGGGAGACCCAGTACTTC. Its translation is CASSERETQYF. The rearrangement uses TRBV6-8 and TRBJ2-5; D gene ambiguous. CDR1 MNHGY and CDR2 SAAAGT come from the germline V gene. The V end was cut by 6 bases, the J end by 5 bases, with 7 bases between. The CDR3 is made up of 11 amino acids.

This clonotype was picked up a small number of times. The J gene is TRBJ2-7, the V gene TRBV12-3 or TRBV12-4, with 7 bases matching TRBD2. V lost 5 bases to trimming and J lost 4 bases; unmatched junction nucleotides: 5. This CDR3 is built from 13 residues. CDR3 sequence (DNA): TGTGCCAGCAGTAGGGGACTATCTTACGAGCAGTACGTC. It translates to CASSRGLSYEQYV.

The gene calls are TRBV6-6 and TRBJ1-2; D is unresolved. Germline CDR1 reads MNHNY; CDR2 reads SVGAGI (reference sequence). Between the trimmed V and J ends, which lost 2 bases and 6 bases, there was a span of 10 bases. CDR3 length: 13 amino acids. Here the CDR3 reads CASSYGTTDGYTF. CDR3 nucleotides: TGTGCCAGCAGTTACGGCACGACGGATGGCTACACCTTC.

The table lists this clonotype with a few counts. The J gene is TRBJ2-3, the V gene TRBV6-6; D remains unclear. The germline V gene encodes CDR1 MNHNY and CDR2 SVGAGI (reference sequence). V lost 8 bases and J lost 6, with 9 bases in between. The CDR3 totals 11 residues. The CDR3 DNA follows: TGTGCCAGCGCAGATAGGGATACGCAGTATTTT. This gives the protein CASADRDTQYF.

This clonotype has a handful of counts. V is TRBV11-1 and J is TRBJ1-3; no reliable D call. Germline V gene data show CDR1 as SGHAT and CDR2 as FQDESV (reference sequence). The CDR3 extends over 16 amino acids. The ends were cut back, 3 bases at V and 4 bases at J, with 16 bases in the middle. The CDR3 bases are TGTGCCAGCAGCTTCGTCCTTGGCGGATCCGGAAACACCATATATTTT. This encodes CASSFVLGGSGNTIYF.

A few counts support this clonotype. The rearrangement joins TRBV7-2 to TRBJ2-3; the D is unclear. V was trimmed by 3 bases and J by 1 base, leaving 5 bases between them. Germline CDR1 is SGHTA and CDR2 is FQGNSA. This CDR3 spans 13 amino acids. The CDR3 DNA reads TGTGCCAGCAGCTTGTTTCGCACAGATACGCAGTATTTT. Its protein product is CASSLFRTDTQYF.

This chain joins TRBV4-1 and TRBJ2-6; 14 nucleotides match TRBD2. The junction had 4 bases not matched to a gene; V was cut back by 2 bases and J by 1 base. The CDR3 is made up of 19 amino acids. The germline V gene encodes CDR1 MGHRA and CDR2 YSYEKL. The CDR3 region has the DNA TGCGCCAGCAGCCAATCGGGACTAGCGGGAGATTCTGGGGCCAACGTCCTGACTTTC. Translation: CASSQSGLAGDSGANVLTF.

This clonotype was detected many times. The V gene is TRBV28, the J gene TRBJ2-7; 7 bases align to TRBD1. J lost 3 bases, V lost 3 bases, and 14 bases had no gene match. Germline V gives CDR1 MDHEN, CDR2 SYDVKM. The CDR3 spans 17 residues. The CDR3: CASSLSSPTGWDYEQYV. The CDR3 DNA follows: TGTGCCAGCAGTTTGTCTTCCCCGACAGGGTGGGACTACGAGCAGTACGTC.

This clonotype was counted only a few times. The rearrangement links TRBV6-2 or TRBV6-3 to TRBJ2-2; the D gene is possibly TRBD1 (6 bases). CDR1 and CDR2 (germline): MNHEY, SVGEGT. V was clipped by 6 bases and J by 1 base, with 12 bases between them. This CDR3 is 15 amino acids long. The CDR3 DNA reads TGTGCCAGCAGCAAGGACAGATTGAACACCGGGGAGCTGTTTTTT. Translating it yields CASSKDRLNTGELFF.

This clonotype has at least ten counts. V gene TRBV7-9 combines with J gene TRBJ1-2; 7 nucleotides align to TRBD1. The CDR3 extends over 14 amino acids. Trimming at V came to 1 base and at J to 7 bases, leaving 6 bases not matched to a gene. CDR1 is SEHNR, CDR2 FQNEAQ, per germline (reference sequence). CDR3 protein: CASSLVRPGGGYTF. The CDR3, as DNA: TGTGCCAGCAGCTTAGTTCGGCCAGGGGGTGGCTACACCTTC.

V and J are TRBV12-3 or TRBV12-4 and TRBJ2-3; D may be TRBD2 (6 bases). CDR3 size: 14 residues. V was shortened by 8 bases and J by 2 bases, with 14 bases between the two germline ends. The CDR3 reads CASGGKTHTDTQYF. The CDR3 region has the DNA TGTGCCAGCGGAGGGAAAACCCACACAGATACGCAGTATTTT.

This CDR3 reads CASSYSREQFF. The DNA of the CDR3 is TGTGCCAGCAGTTACTCCCGGGAGCAGTTCTTC. The V and J genes are TRBV6-2 or TRBV6-3 and TRBJ2-1, with D unresolved. This CDR3 has 11 amino acids. Germline assignment: CDR1 MNHEY and CDR2 SVGEGT. The V gene lost 0 bases and the J gene lost 10 bases, with 4 bases spanning the gap.

There are a few counts of this clonotype. The chain carries TRBV7-8 and TRBJ1-3; maybe TRBD1 (5 bases). This CDR3 has 17 residues. V shed 1 base and J shed 0 bases, with 13 bases lying between them. The germline V gene encodes CDR1 SGHVS and CDR2 FQNEAQ. CDR3 amino acids: CASSLGGIRDSGNTIYF. DNA of the CDR3: TGTGCCAGCAGCTTAGGGGGGATTAGAGACTCTGGAAACACCATATATTTT.

The chain recombines TRBV12-5 with TRBJ2-2; TRBD2 matches 10 bases. Germline loops: CDR1 LGHNT, CDR2 FRNRAP. CDR3 size: 17 residues. J lost 5 bases, V lost 0 bases, and 6 bases had no gene match. The CDR3 DNA reads TGTGCTAGTGGTTTGGTGCTAGCGGGAGTCGAAACCGGGGAGCTGTTTTTT. Translating gives CASGLVLAGVETGELFF.